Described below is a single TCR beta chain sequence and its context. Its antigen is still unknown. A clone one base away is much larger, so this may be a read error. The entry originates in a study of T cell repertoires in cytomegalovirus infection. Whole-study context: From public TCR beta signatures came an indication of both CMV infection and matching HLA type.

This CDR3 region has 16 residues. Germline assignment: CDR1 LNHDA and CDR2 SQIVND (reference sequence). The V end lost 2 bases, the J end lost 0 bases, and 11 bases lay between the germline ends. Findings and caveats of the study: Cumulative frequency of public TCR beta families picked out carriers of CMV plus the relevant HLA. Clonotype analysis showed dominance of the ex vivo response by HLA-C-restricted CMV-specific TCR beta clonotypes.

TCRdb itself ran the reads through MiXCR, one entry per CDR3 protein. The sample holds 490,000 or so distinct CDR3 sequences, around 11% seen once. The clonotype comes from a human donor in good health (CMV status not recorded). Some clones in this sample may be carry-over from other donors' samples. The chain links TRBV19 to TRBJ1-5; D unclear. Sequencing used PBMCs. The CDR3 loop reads CASSIPESYSNQPQHF. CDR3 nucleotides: TGTGCCAGTAGTATACCGGAGTCGTATAGCAATCAGCCCCAGCATTTT.